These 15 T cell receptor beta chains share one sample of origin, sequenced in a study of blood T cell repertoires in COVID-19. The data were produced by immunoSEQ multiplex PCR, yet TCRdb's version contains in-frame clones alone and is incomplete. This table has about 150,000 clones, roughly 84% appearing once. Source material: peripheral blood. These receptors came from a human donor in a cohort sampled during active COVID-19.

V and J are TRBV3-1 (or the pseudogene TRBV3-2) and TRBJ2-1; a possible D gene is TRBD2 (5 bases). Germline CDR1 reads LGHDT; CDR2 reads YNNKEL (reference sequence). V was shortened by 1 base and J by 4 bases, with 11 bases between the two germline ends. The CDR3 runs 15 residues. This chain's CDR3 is CASSQGAAPYNEQFF. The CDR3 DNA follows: TGTGCCAGCAGCCAAGGAGCGGCCCCATACAATGAGCAGTTCTTC.

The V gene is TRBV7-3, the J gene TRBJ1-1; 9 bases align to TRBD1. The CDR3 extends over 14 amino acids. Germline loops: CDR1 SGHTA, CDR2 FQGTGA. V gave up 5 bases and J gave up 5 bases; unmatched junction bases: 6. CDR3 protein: CASSRQGGETEAFF. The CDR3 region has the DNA TGTGCCAGCAGCCGACAGGGGGGTGAGACTGAAGCTTTCTTT.

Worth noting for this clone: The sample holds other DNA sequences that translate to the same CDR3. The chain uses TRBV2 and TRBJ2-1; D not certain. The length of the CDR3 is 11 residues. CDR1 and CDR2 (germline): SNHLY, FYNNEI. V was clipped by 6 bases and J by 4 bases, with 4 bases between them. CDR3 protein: CASSPYNEQFF. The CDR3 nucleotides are TGTGCCAGCAGCCCTTACAATGAGCAGTTCTTC.

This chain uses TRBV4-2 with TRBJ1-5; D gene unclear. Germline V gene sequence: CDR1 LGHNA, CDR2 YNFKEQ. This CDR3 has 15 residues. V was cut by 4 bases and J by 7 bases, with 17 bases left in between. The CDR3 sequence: CASSREAASEQPQHF. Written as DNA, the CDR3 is TGTGCCAGCAGCCGGGAGGCAGCCAGCGAGCAGCCCCAGCATTTT.

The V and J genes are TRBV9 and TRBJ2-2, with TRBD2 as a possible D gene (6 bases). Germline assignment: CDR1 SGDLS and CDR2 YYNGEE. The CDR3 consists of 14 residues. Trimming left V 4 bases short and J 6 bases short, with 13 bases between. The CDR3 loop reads CASSPRDFPGELFF. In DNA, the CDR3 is TGTGCCAGCAGCCCTCGGGACTTCCCCGGGGAGCTGTTTTTT.

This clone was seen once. This CDR3 reads CASRLGRATNEKLFF. The CDR3 DNA is TGTGCCAGCAGACTCGGTAGAGCAACTAATGAAAAACTGTTTTTT. The V and J genes are TRBV6-4 and TRBJ1-4, with D unclear. With 6 bases removed from V and 0 bases from J, the gap between germline ends came to 11 bases. Germline lookup yields CDR1 MRHNA and CDR2 SNTAGT. This CDR3 is 15 amino acids long.

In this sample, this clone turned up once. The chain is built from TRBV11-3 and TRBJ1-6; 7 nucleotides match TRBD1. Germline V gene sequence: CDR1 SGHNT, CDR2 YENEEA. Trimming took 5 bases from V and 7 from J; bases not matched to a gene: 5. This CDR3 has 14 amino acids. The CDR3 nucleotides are TGTGCCAGCAGCCCCCTGACAGGGAATTCACCCCTCCACTTT. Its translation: CASSPLTGNSPLHF.

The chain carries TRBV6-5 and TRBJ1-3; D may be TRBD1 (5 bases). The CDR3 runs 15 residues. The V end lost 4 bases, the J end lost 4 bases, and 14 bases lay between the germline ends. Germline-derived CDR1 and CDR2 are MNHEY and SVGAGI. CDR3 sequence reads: CASSSGQPTGNTIYF. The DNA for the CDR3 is TGTGCCAGCAGTTCAGGGCAACCCACCGGAAACACCATATATTTT.

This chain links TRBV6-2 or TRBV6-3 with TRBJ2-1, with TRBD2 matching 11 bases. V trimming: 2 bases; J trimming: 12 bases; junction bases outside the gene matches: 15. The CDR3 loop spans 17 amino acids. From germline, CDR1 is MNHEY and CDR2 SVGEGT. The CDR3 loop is CASSYRSYSGRAAAQFF. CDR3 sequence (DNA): TGTGCCAGCAGTTACCGCAGCTATAGCGGGAGGGCCGCAGCGCAGTTCTTC.

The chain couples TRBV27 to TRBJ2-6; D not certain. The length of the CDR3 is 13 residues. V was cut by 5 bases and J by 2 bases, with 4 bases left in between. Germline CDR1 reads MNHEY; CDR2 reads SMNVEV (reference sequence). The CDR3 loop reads CASSAAGANVLTF. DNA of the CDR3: TGTGCCAGCAGTGCGGCTGGGGCCAACGTCCTGACTTTC.

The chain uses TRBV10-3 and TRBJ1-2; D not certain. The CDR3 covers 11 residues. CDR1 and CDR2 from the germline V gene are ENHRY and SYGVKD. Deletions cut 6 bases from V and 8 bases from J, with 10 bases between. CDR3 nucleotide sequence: TGTGCCATCAGGCGGGAATACGGCTACACCTTC. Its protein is CAIRREYGYTF.

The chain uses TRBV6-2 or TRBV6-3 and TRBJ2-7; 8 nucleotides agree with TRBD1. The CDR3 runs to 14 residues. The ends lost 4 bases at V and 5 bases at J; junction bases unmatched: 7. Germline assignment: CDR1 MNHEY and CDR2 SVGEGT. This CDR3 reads CASSSSDREDEQYF. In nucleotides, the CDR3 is TGTGCCAGCAGTTCCTCGGACAGGGAGGACGAGCAGTACTTC.

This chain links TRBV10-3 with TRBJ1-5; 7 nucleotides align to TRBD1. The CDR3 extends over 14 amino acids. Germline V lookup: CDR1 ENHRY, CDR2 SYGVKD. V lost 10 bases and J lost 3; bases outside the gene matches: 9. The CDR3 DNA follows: TGTGCCACGCGGGAGGGGGCGTTCAATCAGCCCCAGCATTTT. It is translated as CATREGAFNQPQHF.

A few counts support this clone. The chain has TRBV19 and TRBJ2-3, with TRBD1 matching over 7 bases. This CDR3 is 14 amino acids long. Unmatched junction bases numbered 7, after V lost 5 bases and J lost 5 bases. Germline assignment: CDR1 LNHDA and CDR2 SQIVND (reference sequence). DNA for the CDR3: TGTGCCAGTAGTTTTACAGGGGAAATAGATACGCAGTATTTT. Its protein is CASSFTGEIDTQYF.

The CDR3 spells CASSPPIRDGYTF. The CDR3 DNA reads as TGTGCCAGCTCACCACCGATTAGAGATGGCTACACCTTC. The V call is TRBV18, the J call TRBJ1-2, with D unclear. CDR3 length: 13 amino acids. Germline V gene sequence: CDR1 KGHSH, CDR2 LQKENI. Trimming removed 0 bases at V and 6 bases at J, with 8 bases between. The variable domain in full, completed from reference TRBV18 and TRBJ1-2, reads NAGVMQNPRHLVRRRGQEARLRCSPMKGHSHVYWYRQLPEEGLKFMVYLQKENIIDESGMPKERFSAEFPKEGPSILRIQQVVRGDSAAYFCASSPPIRDGYTFGSGTRLTVV.